The 2 T cell receptor beta chains below come from one sample, sequenced in a study of shared clonotypes between healthy human individuals. Sequencing used immunoSEQ multiplex PCR; TCRdb keeps in-frame clones, though not all of them. The table records about 1 million clones, around 78% of them present only once. The sequenced material came from memory CD4+ T cells from PBMCs. Specified subset: CD45RA-negative fraction. These receptors were collected from a man aged 18 to 29 in good health. Some clones in this sample may be carry-over from other donors' samples.

Note on this clone: The sample holds other DNA sequences that translate to the same CDR3. The chain links TRBV10-3 to TRBJ1-2; TRBD1 matches 7 bases. After removal of 4 bases from V and 3 bases from J, the junction contained 5 bases not matched to a gene. The germline gives CDR1 ENHRY, CDR2 SYGVKD. The CDR3 has 14 residues. The CDR3 protein is CAISARQGDYGYTF. CDR3 nucleotides: TGTGCCATCAGTGCGAGGCAGGGGGACTATGGCTACACCTTC.

The chain is built from TRBV7-3 and TRBJ2-1, with 9 bases identical to TRBD2. The CDR3 consists of 14 residues. The V and J ends lost 5 bases and 2 bases, in that order; junction bases with no gene match: 1. The germline CDR1 and CDR2 sequences are SGHTA and FQGTGA. CDR3 nucleotides: TGTGCCAGCAGCCGGACTAGCGCCTACAATGAGCAGTTCTTC. It is translated as CASSRTSAYNEQFF.